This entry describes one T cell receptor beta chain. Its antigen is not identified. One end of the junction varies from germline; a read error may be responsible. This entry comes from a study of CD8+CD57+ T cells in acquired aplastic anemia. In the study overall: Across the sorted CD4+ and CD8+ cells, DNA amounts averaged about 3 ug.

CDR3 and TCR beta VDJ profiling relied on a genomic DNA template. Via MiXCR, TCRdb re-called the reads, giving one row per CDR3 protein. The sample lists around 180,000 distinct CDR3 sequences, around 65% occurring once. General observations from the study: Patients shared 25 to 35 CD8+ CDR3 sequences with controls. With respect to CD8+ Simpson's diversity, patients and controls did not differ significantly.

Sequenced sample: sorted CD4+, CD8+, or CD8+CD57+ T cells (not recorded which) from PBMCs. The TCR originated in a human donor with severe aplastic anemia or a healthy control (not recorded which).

The chain's CDR3 is CASSIPGTGTSAF. In DNA, the CDR3 is TGTGCCAGTAGTATACCCGGGACAGGGACCAGCGCCTTC. The V call is TRBV19, the J call TRBJ1-2, with 9 bases fitting TRBD1. This CDR3 spans 13 amino acids. Germline CDR1 LNHDA, CDR2 SQIVND (reference sequence).